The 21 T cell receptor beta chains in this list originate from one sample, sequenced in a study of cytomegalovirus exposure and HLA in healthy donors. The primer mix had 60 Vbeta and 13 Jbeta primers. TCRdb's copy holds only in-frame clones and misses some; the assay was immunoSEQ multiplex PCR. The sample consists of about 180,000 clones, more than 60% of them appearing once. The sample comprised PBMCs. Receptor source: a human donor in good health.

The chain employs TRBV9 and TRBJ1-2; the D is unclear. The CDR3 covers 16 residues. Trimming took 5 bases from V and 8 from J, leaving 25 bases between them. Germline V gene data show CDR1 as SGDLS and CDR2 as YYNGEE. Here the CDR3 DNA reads TGTGCCAGCAGGGCTACCATGGGAGCGCATTCAATGGGCTACACCTTC. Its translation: CASRATMGAHSMGYTF. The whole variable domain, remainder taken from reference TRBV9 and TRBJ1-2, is DSGVTQTPKHLITATGQRVTLRCSPRSGDLSVYWYQQSLDQGLQFLIQYYNGEERAKGNILERFSAQQFPDLHSELNLSSLELGDSALYFCASRATMGAHSMGYTFGSGTRLTVV.

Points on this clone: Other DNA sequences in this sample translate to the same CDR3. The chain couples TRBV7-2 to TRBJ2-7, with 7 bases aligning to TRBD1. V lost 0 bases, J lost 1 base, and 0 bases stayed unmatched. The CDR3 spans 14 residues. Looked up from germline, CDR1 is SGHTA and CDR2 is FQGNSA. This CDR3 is CASSLADRSYEQYF. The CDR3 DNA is TGTGCCAGCAGCTTAGCGGACAGGTCCTACGAGCAGTACTTC.

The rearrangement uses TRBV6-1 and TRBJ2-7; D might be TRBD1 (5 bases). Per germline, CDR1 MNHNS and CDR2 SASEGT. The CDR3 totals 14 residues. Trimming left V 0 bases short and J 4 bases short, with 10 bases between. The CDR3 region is CASSEAQTAYEQYF. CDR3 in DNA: TGTGCCAGCAGTGAAGCACAGACAGCTTACGAGCAGTACTTC.

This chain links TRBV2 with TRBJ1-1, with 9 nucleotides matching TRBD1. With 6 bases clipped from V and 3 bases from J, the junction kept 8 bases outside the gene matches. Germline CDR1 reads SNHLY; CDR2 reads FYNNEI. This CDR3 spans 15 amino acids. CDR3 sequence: CASSQGQGLYTEAFF. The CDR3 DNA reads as TGTGCCAGCAGCCAAGGACAGGGGTTATACACTGAAGCTTTCTTT. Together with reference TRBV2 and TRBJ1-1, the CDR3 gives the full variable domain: EPEVTQTPSHQVTQMGQEVILRCVPISNHLYFYWYRQILGQKVEFLVSFYNNEISEKSEIFDDQFSVERPDGSNFTLKIRSTKLEDSAMYFCASSQGQGLYTEAFFGQGTRLTVV.

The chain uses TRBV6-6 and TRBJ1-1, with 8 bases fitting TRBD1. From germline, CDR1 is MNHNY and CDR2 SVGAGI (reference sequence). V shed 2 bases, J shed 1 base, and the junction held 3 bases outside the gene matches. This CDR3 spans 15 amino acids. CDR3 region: CASSYGTGWNTEAFF. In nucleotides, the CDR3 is TGTGCCAGCAGTTACGGGACAGGATGGAACACTGAAGCTTTCTTT.

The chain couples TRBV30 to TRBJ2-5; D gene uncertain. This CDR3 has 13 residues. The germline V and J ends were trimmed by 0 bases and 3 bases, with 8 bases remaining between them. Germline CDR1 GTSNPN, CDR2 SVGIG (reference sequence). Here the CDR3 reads CAWSVGLEETQYF. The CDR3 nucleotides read TGTGCCTGGAGTGTAGGTCTAGAAGAGACCCAGTACTTC.

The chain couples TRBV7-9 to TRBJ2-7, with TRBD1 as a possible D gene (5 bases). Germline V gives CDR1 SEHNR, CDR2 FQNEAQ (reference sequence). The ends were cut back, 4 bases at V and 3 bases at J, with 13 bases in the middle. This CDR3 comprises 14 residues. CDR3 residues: CASSSRETDYEQYF. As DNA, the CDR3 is TGTGCCAGCAGCTCCCGCGAGACAGACTACGAGCAGTACTTC.

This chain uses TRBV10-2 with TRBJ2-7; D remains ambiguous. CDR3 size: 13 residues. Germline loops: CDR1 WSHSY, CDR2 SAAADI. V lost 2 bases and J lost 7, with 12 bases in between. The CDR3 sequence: CASSEMYAIEQYF. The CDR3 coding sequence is TGCGCCAGCAGTGAGATGTATGCTATAGAGCAGTACTTC.

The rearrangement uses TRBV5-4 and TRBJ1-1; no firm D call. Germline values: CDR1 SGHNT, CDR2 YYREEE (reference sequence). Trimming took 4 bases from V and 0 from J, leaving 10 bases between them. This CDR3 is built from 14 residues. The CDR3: CASSGPAMNTEAFF. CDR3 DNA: TGTGCCAGCAGCGGCCCCGCAATGAACACTGAAGCTTTCTTT.

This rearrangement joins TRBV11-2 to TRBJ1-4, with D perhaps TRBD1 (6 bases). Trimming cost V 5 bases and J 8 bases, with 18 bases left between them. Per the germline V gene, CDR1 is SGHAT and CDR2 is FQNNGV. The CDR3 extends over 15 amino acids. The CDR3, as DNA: TGTGCCAGCAGCCCCTCACCCGAGGGGGACGAAAAACTGTTTTTT. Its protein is CASSPSPEGDEKLFF.

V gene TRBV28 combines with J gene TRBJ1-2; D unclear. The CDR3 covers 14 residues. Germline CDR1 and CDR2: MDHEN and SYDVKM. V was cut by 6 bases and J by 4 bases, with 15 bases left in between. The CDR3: CASRAGYVSYGYTF. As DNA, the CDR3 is TGTGCCAGCAGGGCAGGTTACGTGAGCTATGGCTACACCTTC.

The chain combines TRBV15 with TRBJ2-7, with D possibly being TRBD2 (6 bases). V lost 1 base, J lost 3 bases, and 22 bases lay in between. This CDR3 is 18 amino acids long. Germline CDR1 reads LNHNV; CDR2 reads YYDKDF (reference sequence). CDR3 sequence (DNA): TGTGCCACCAGCAGAGGAGCCCTCGTGCGGGACCTGGGCTACGAGCAGTACTTC. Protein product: CATSRGALVRDLGYEQYF. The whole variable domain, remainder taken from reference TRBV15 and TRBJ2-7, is DAMVIQNPRYQVTQFGKPVTLSCSQTLNHNVMYWYQQKSSQAPKLLFHYYDKDFNNEADTPDNFQSRRPNTSFCFLDIRSPGLGDTAMYLCATSRGALVRDLGYEQYFGPGTRLTVT.

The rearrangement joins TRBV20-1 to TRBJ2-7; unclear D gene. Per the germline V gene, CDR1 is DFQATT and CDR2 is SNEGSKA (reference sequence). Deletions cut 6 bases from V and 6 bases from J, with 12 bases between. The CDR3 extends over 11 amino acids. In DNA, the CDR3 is TGCAGTGCCCCATACGGCGGCGAGCAGTACTTC. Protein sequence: CSAPYGGEQYF.

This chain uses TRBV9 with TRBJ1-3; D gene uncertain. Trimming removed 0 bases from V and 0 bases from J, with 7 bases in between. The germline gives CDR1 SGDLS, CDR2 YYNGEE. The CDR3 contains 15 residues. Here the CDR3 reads CASSVASFSGNTIYF. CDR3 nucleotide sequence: TGTGCCAGCAGCGTAGCCTCGTTCTCTGGAAACACCATATATTTT.

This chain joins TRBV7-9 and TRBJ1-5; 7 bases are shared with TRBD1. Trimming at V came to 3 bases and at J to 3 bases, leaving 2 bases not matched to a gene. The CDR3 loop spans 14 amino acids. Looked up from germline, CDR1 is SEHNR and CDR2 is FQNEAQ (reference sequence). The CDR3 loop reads CASSFGQDNQPQHF. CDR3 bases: TGTGCCAGCAGCTTTGGACAGGACAATCAGCCCCAGCATTTT.

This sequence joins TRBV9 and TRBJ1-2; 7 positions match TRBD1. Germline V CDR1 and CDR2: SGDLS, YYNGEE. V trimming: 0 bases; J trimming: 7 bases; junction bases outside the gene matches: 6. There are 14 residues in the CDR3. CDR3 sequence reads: CASSVVDRVGGYTF. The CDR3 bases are TGTGCCAGCAGCGTAGTCGACAGGGTCGGTGGCTACACCTTC.

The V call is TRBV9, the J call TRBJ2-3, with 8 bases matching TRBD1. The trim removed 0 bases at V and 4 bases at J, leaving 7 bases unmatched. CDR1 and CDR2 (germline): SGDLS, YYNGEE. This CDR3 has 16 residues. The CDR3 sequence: CASSVVGQGVADTQYF. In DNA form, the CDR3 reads TGTGCCAGCAGCGTAGTAGGACAGGGCGTCGCAGATACGCAGTATTTT.

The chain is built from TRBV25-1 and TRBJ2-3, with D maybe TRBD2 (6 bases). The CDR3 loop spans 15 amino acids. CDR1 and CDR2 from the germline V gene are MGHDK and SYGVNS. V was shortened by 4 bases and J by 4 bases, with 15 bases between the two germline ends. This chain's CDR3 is CASSGGLGKADTQYF. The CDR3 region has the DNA TGTGCCAGCAGTGGGGGACTCGGTAAGGCAGATACGCAGTATTTT.

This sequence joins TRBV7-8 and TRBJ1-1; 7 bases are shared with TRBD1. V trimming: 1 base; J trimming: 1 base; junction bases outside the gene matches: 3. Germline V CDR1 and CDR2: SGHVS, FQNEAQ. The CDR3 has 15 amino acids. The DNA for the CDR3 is TGTGCCAGCAGCTTAGAGGGGGCCGGGAACACTGAAGCTTTCTTT. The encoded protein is CASSLEGAGNTEAFF.

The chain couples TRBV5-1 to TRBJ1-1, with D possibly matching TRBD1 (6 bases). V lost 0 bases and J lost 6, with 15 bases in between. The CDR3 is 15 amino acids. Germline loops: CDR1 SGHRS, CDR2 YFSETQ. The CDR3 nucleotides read TGCGCCAGCAGCTTGGGGGCCTCGGGACACTCTGAAGCTTTCTTT. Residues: CASSLGASGHSEAFF.

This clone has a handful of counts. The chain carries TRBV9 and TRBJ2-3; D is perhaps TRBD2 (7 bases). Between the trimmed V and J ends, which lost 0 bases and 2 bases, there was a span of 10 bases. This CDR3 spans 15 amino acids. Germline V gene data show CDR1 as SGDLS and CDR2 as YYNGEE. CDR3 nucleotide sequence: TGTGCCAGCAGCGTAGGTCGGGGGGCCACAGATACGCAGTATTTT. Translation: CASSVGRGATDTQYF.